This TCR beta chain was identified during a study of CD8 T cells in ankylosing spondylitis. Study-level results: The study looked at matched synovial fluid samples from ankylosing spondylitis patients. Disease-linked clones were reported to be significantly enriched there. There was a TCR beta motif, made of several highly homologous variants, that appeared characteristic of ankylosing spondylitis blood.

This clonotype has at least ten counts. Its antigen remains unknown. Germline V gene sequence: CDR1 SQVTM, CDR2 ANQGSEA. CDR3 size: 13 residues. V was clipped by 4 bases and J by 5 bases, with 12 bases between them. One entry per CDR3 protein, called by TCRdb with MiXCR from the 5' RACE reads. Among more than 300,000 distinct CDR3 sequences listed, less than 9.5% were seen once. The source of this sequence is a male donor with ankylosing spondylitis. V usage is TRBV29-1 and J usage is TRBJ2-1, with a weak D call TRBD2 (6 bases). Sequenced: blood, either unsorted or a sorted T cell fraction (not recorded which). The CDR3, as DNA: TGCAGCGTTGGCGGGATAGGGGACAATGAGCAGTTCTTC. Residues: CSVGGIGDNEQFF.